Shown below are 8 T cell receptor beta chains from a single sample sequenced in a study of radiotherapy plus CTLA-4 blockade in lung cancer. Produced via immunoSEQ multiplex PCR; TCRdb's table is partial and in-frame only. The sample consists of around 100,000 clones, roughly 80% of them appearing once. The sequencing here drew on peripheral blood, taken from a patient treated with radiotherapy plus ipilimumab. The receptors stem from a human donor with non-small cell lung cancer that progressed on radiotherapy plus ipilimumab. Some clones in this sample may be carry-over from other donors' samples.

The chain joins TRBV7-6 to TRBJ1-1; no definite D call. Germline lookup yields CDR1 SGHVS and CDR2 FNYEAQ. The length of the CDR3 is 13 residues. V lost 0 bases to trimming and J lost 4 bases, with 6 bases between them. The CDR3 DNA reads TGTGCCAGCAGCTTAGCGGAGGGCACTGAAGCTTTCTTT. This encodes CASSLAEGTEAFF.

V gene TRBV11-1 combines with J gene TRBJ2-7; D is unresolved. V dropped 5 bases and J dropped 5 bases, with 10 bases sitting between them. Per germline, CDR1 SGHAT and CDR2 FQDESV (reference sequence). This CDR3 is built from 12 residues. For the CDR3, the DNA is TGTGCCAGCAGCAAGACAATGAACGAGCAGTACTTC. Translating gives CASSKTMNEQYF.

The sample holds one count of this clone. This sequence joins TRBV7-2 and TRBJ2-1, with a weak D call TRBD1 (6 bases). The length of the CDR3 is 16 residues. CDR1 SGHTA and CDR2 FQGNSA come from the germline V gene. Trimming removed 2 bases at V and 3 bases at J, with 14 bases between. The CDR3 sequence: CASSLTQGPRYNEQFF. CDR3 nucleotides: TGTGCCAGCAGCTTAACACAGGGTCCCCGCTACAATGAGCAGTTCTTC.

Of note for this clone: This CDR3 is also generated by other DNA sequences in the sample. This chain links TRBV19 with TRBJ1-5, with D possibly being TRBD1 (6 bases). This CDR3 comprises 14 residues. V lost 2 bases and J lost 4, with 9 bases in between. Germline V lookup: CDR1 LNHDA, CDR2 SQIVND (reference sequence). The CDR3 DNA reads as TGTGCCAGTAGTATACGGGACACAAATCAGCCCCAGCATTTT. Protein: CASSIRDTNQPQHF. Filled out from reference TRBV19 and TRBJ1-5, the complete variable domain reads DGGITQSPKYLFRKEGQNVTLSCEQNLNHDAMYWYRQDPGQGLRLIYYSQIVNDFQKGDIAEGYSVSREKKESFPLTVTSAQKNPTAFYLCASSIRDTNQPQHFGDGTRLSIL.

This chain connects TRBV5-1 to TRBJ2-5; 7 positions agree with TRBD1. The CDR3 runs to 15 residues. Germline lookup yields CDR1 SGHRS and CDR2 YFSETQ. J gave up 5 bases and V 0 bases, and 7 bases lay outside the gene matches. CDR3 region: CASSLVRGGLETQYF. DNA of the CDR3: TGCGCCAGCAGCTTGGTTAGAGGGGGCTTGGAGACCCAGTACTTC.

The chain is built from TRBV11-1 and TRBJ1-5; tentative D call: TRBD1 (6 bases). Looked up from germline, CDR1 is SGHAT and CDR2 is FQDESV (reference sequence). The CDR3 covers 16 residues. Trimming took off 2 bases at V and 6 bases at J, with 17 bases between the two ends. Here the CDR3 reads CASSLKSGTKSQPQHF. CDR3 in DNA: TGTGCCAGCAGCTTAAAATCCGGGACAAAAAGTCAGCCCCAGCATTTT.

The chain is built from TRBV5-6 and TRBJ1-6, with 7 bases matching TRBD1. Germline CDR1 SGHDT, CDR2 YYEEEE. CDR3 length equals 15 residues. After removal of 4 bases from V and 7 bases from J, the junction contained 8 bases not matched to a gene. This chain's CDR3 is CASSVYRGWNSPLHF. DNA of the CDR3: TGTGCCAGCAGCGTGTACAGGGGTTGGAATTCACCCCTCCACTTT.

This rearrangement joins TRBV7-2 to TRBJ2-5; 9 bases agree with TRBD2. The CDR3 loop spans 16 amino acids. Trimming at V came to 5 bases and at J to 4 bases, leaving 11 bases not matched to a gene. Germline V gene lookup returns CDR1 SGHTA and CDR2 FQGNSA. The CDR3 sequence is CASSPNAGGMGETQYF. CDR3 DNA: TGTGCCAGCAGCCCCAATGCGGGGGGGATGGGAGAGACCCAGTACTTC.